Following are 11 T cell receptor beta chains from one sample sequenced in a study of T cells expressing NK-cell markers. For each CDR3 protein, TCRdb gives one entry from its re-call of the 5' RACE reads, without DNA. The repertoire table contains approximately 460,000 distinct CDR3 sequences. Sequencing input: blood T cells: a sorted CD56 or NKG2C T cell subset, CD4+ or CD8+ T cells, or bulk PBMC T cells (not recorded which). The receptors stem from a woman between 18 and 75 years old in good health.

The gene calls are TRBV30 and TRBJ1-5; TCRdb's D gene call, TRBD1, goes unchecked for lack of DNA. Germline V gene lookup returns CDR1 GTSNPN and CDR2 SVGIG (reference sequence). CDR3 length: 13 residues. CDR3 sequence reads: CAWSGQGDQPQHF. The full variable domain, completed using reference TRBV30 and TRBJ1-5, is SQTIHQWPATLVQPVGSPLSLECTVEGTSNPNLYWYRQAAGRGLQLLFYSVGIGQISSEVPQNLSASRPQDRQFILSSKKLLLSDSGFYLCAWSGQGDQPQHFGDGTRLSIL.

The chain carries TRBV14 and TRBJ2-3; TCRdb's D call, TRBD2, is unchecked because there is no DNA. This CDR3 has 20 amino acids. The germline gives CDR1 SGHDN, CDR2 FVKESK. The CDR3: CASSQEGRGHVPAFTDTQYF.

The rearrangement joins TRBV5-4 to TRBJ2-7; there is no DNA to check the TCRdb D call of TRBD2. Germline CDR1 SGHNT, CDR2 YYREEE (reference sequence). The CDR3 length is 15 residues. The CDR3 protein is CASSLGRGQAYEQYF.

The chain uses TRBV19 and TRBJ1-1; as DNA is missing, the TRBD1 call by TCRdb cannot be tested. This CDR3 comprises 14 residues. Per the germline V gene, CDR1 is LNHDA and CDR2 is SQIVND (reference sequence). The CDR3 loop reads CASSTSPGGTEAFF.

The V call is TRBV5-6, the J call TRBJ2-2; without DNA, the TCRdb call of TRBD1 cannot be checked. In germline, CDR1 is SGHDT, CDR2 YYEEEE. This CDR3 region has 17 residues. CDR3 sequence reads: CASSSGTVAANTGELFF.

The chain recombines TRBV12-3 or TRBV12-4 with TRBJ2-7. The CDR3 length is 14 residues. This CDR3 reads CASSPSGGFYEQYF.

The chain carries TRBV28 and TRBJ1-5; checking the TCRdb D call of TRBD1 is not possible without DNA. There are 15 residues in the CDR3. CDR1 MDHEN and CDR2 SYDVKM come from the germline V gene. This chain's CDR3 is CASSARGGAEQPQHF.

The V call is TRBV12-3 or TRBV12-4, the J call TRBJ1-1; absent DNA, TCRdb's TRBD1 call cannot be checked. The CDR3 is made up of 14 amino acids. The CDR3 here is CASTLDGLNTEAFF.

The chain employs TRBV14 and TRBJ2-2. The CDR3 has 15 amino acids. Germline assignment: CDR1 SGHDN and CDR2 FVKESK. This CDR3 reads CASSQGQMNTGELFF.

The chain links TRBV14 to TRBJ2-7; TCRdb returns TRBD2, unconfirmable since there is no DNA. Germline loops: CDR1 SGHDN, CDR2 FVKESK. The CDR3 totals 15 residues. The CDR3 loop is CASSRPGTSGYEQYF.

V and J are TRBV5-1 and TRBJ2-1; TCRdb indicates TRBD1, and absent DNA this call remains unverified. Germline assignment: CDR1 SGHRS and CDR2 YFSETQ. CDR3 length: 15 residues. CDR3 sequence: CASSPGQDTYNEQFF.